The T cell receptor beta chain under discussion was sequenced for a study of shared clonotypes between healthy human individuals. The length of the CDR3 is 14 residues. Between the trimmed V and J ends, which lost 3 bases and 2 bases, there was a span of 10 bases. CDR1 and CDR2 from the germline V gene are KGHSH and LQKENI. Here immunoSEQ multiplex PCR was the method, and the copy in TCRdb shows in-frame clones only, minus some. Found here are about 490,000 clones, approximately 80% of them singletons; the top ten hold 10% to 15%. The source of this sequence is a woman aged 40 to 50 in good health. Some clones in this sample may be carry-over from other donors' samples. The sample consisted of PBMCs. V usage is TRBV18 and J usage is TRBJ1-1; no clear D. CDR3 DNA sequence: TGTGCCAGCTCACCGGGATGGGTTAACACTGAAGCTTTCTTT. It specifies CASSPGWVNTEAFF.